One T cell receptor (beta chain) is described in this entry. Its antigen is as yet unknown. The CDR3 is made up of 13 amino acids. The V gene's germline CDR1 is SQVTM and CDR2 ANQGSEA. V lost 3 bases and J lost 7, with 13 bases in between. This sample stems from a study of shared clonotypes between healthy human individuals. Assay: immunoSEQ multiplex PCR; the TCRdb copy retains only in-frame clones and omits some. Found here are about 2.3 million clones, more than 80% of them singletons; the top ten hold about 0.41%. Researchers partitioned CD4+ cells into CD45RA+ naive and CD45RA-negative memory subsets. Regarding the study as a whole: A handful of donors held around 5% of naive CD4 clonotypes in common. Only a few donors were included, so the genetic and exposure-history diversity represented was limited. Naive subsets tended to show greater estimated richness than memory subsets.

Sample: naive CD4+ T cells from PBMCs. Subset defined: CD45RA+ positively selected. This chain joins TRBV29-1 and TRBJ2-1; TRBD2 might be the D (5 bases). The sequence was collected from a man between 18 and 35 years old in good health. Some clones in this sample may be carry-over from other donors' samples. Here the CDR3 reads CSVDLWGDNEQFF. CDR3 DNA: TGCAGCGTTGACCTATGGGGAGATAATGAGCAGTTCTTC.